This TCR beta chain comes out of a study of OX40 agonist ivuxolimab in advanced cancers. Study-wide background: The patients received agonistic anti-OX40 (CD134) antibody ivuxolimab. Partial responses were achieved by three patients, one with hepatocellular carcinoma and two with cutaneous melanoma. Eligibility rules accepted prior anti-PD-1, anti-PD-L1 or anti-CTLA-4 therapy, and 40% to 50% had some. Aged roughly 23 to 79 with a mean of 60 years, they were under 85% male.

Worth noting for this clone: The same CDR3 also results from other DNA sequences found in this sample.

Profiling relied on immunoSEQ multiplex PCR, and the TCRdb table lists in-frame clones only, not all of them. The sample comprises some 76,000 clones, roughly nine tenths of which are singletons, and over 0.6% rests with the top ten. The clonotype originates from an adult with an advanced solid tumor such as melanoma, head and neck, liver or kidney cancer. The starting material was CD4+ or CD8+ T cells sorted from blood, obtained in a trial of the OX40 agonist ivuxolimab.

The CDR3 region has the DNA TGTGCCAGCAGCGTAGGGACAGCCAACTATGGCTACACCTTC. Translation: CASSVGTANYGYTF. V and J are TRBV9 and TRBJ1-2; the D gene is possibly TRBD1 (6 bases). V lost 0 bases and J lost 2, with 8 bases in between. The CDR3 covers 14 residues. Germline-derived CDR1 and CDR2 are SGDLS and YYNGEE.